The source of this T cell receptor (beta chain) is a study of blood T cell repertoires in COVID-19. Across the study: From T cells, B-cell-depleted T cells, or PBMCs came the material, which was cDNA or gDNA.

Authors' data handling: Reference gene primer amplification gave nucleated cell count estimates. Profiling relied on immunoSEQ multiplex PCR, and the TCRdb table lists in-frame clones only, not all of them. V, J and clone size are taken as reported in that table, and D and trimming were inferred from the DNA itself. The data contain under 300,000 clones, 84% of them singletons. The V and J ends lost 0 bases and 5 bases respectively, with 16 bases between them. CDR1 is GTSNPN, CDR2 SVGIG, per germline (reference sequence). CDR3 length equals 15 residues. Seattle-derived patients entered the study during active infection and were followed longitudinally.

The chain joins TRBV30 to TRBJ1-1; weak D call: TRBD1 (6 bases). The clonotype was recovered from a human donor with COVID-19, enrolled during active disease. The donor label of this sample is uncertain. The material sequenced was peripheral blood. The CDR3 region is CAWSVRRGKWTEAFF. In DNA, the CDR3 is TGTGCCTGGAGTGTCCGCAGGGGAAAATGGACTGAAGCTTTCTTT.